This T cell receptor (beta chain) was sequenced during a study of blood T cell repertoires in COVID-19. Study in general: T cells, B-cell-depleted T cells, or PBMCs supplied cDNA or gDNA.

Trimming stripped 0 bases from V and 7 bases from J, with 13 bases between. Germline CDR1 reads SGDLS; CDR2 reads YYNGEE. The CDR3 is 14 residues long. The table lists this clone with a few counts. Generated by immunoSEQ multiplex PCR, the TCRdb table keeps only in-frame clones and is missing some. The table shows 100,000 to 150,000 clones, with roughly three quarters occurring only once. This TCR was recovered from a woman in her 70s with acute or convalescent COVID-19. The sequencing input was peripheral blood. The chain employs TRBV9 and TRBJ1-2; the D gene is possibly TRBD1 (5 bases). The CDR3 protein is CASSVALGGVGYTF. As DNA, the CDR3 is TGTGCCAGCAGCGTAGCGTTGGGGGGAGTTGGCTACACCTTC.